This entry is about one TCR beta chain. Germline CDR1 is MNHNY and CDR2 is SVGAGI (reference sequence). The CDR3 length is 15 residues. Trimming shortened V by 6 bases and J by 1 base, and 13 bases separated the two germline ends. The sample originates from a study of blood T cell repertoires in COVID-19. Per the original methods: Researchers report that nucleated cell counts were estimated from reference gene primer amplification. Assay used: immunoSEQ multiplex PCR; TCRdb lists only in-frame clones, some missing. D and trimming were read from the DNA, whereas the V and J calls and clone size are those reported in that table. The sample records 95,000 to 150,000 clones, around three quarters being singletons.

Sequenced input: peripheral blood. This TCR derives from a woman aged 80 or over with acute or convalescent COVID-19. The V gene is TRBV6-6, the J gene TRBJ1-3; a weak D match, TRBD1 (5 bases). CDR3 loop: CASSYAGRSGNTIYF. In DNA, the CDR3 is TGTGCCAGCAGCTACGCGGGACGGTCTGGAAACACCATATATTTT.